One and the same sample provided the 6 T cell receptor beta chains below, sequenced in a study of T cells in localized non-small cell lung cancer. The protocol was immunoSEQ multiplex PCR, while the TCRdb copy is restricted to in-frame clones and leaves out a portion. The sample has approximately 28,000 clones, roughly 88% seen once. Sequences were derived from peripheral blood mononuclear cells, sampled before any cancer treatment. The origin of the receptors is a woman aged 40 to 75 with stage III lung adenocarcinoma.

This clone was recorded only once. The V and J genes are TRBV11-2 and TRBJ1-1; TRBD1 aligns across 10 bases. Trimming at V came to 4 bases and at J to 7 bases, leaving 9 bases not matched to a gene. From germline, CDR1 is SGHAT and CDR2 FQNNGV. This CDR3 comprises 15 residues. The CDR3: CASSYRDRGSVEAFF. DNA of the CDR3: TGTGCCAGCAGCTACCGGGACAGGGGATCGGTTGAAGCTTTCTTT. Using reference TRBV11-2 and TRBJ1-1 for the parts outside the CDR3, the full variable domain is EAGVAQSPRYKIIEKRQSVAFWCNPISGHATLYWYQQILGQGPKLLIQFQNNGVVDDSQLPKDRFSAERLKGVDSTLKIQPAKLEDSAVYLCASSYRDRGSVEAFFGQGTRLTVV.

The V gene is TRBV11-2, the J gene TRBJ1-2; 8 nucleotides match TRBD1. This CDR3 has 15 residues. V shed 6 bases and J 8 bases; nucleotides not matched to a gene: 14. The germline V gene has CDR1 SGHAT and CDR2 FQNNGV. The CDR3 DNA follows: TGTGCCAGCAGTTTTCTGGACAGGGAAGGTCGAGGCTACACCTTC. It is translated as CASSFLDREGRGYTF. The full variable domain, in which reference TRBV11-2 and TRBJ1-2 provide the parts outside the CDR3, is EAGVAQSPRYKIIEKRQSVAFWCNPISGHATLYWYQQILGQGPKLLIQFQNNGVVDDSQLPKDRFSAERLKGVDSTLKIQPAKLEDSAVYLCASSFLDREGRGYTFGSGTRLTVV.

This clone was counted only a few times. The chain is built from TRBV7-2 and TRBJ1-6; a possible D gene is TRBD1 (5 bases). The V gene's germline CDR1 is SGHTA and CDR2 FQGNSA. V shed 3 bases and J shed 12 bases, with 9 bases lying between them. The length of the CDR3 is 12 residues. The CDR3 sequence is CASSFGGGPLHF. CDR3 DNA: TGTGCCAGCAGCTTCGGGGGAGGACCCCTCCACTTT.

The chain carries TRBV6-5 and TRBJ2-3; the D call may be TRBD1 or TRBD2 (6 bases each). Germline CDR1 is MNHEY and CDR2 is SVGAGI. There are 15 residues in the CDR3. Trimming shortened V by 8 bases and J by 2 bases, and 17 bases separated the two germline ends. DNA of the CDR3: TGTGCCAGCCGTCTTTCGGGGGCAAACACAGATACGCAGTATTTT. Protein: CASRLSGANTDTQYF.

The chain is built from TRBV6-6 and TRBJ1-1, with D perhaps matching TRBD1 (5 bases). With 8 bases removed from V and 1 base from J, the gap between germline ends came to 17 bases. The CDR3 covers 15 residues. Per germline, CDR1 MNHNY and CDR2 SVGAGI (reference sequence). This CDR3 reads CASGHRQGRNTEAFF. The CDR3 DNA reads as TGTGCCAGCGGGCACAGGCAGGGACGGAACACTGAAGCTTTCTTT.

This chain connects TRBV18 to TRBJ2-2, with TRBD2 matching 9 bases. With V trimmed by 3 bases and J by 5 bases, 1 base remained unmatched. This CDR3 comprises 14 residues. Germline-derived CDR1 and CDR2 are KGHSH and LQKENI. CDR3 sequence reads: CASSPSGRTGELFF. The CDR3 bases are TGTGCCAGCTCACCGAGCGGGAGGACCGGGGAGCTGTTTTTT.